This T cell receptor (beta chain) came from a study of cytomegalovirus exposure and HLA in healthy donors. Germline CDR1 is MNHNY and CDR2 is SVGAGI (reference sequence). The CDR3 runs 16 residues. The ends lost 5 bases at V and 5 bases at J; junction bases unmatched: 11. With 60 Vbeta and 13 Jbeta primers, the PCR was carried out. Authors' methods: An analysis that came later counted around 80 million unique TCR beta chains, about 10 million shared. Clones were read by immunoSEQ multiplex PCR, and TCRdb kept only the in-frame ones, dropping some. V and J calls and clone size are copied from that table; D and trimming were computed from the DNA. The repertoire holds roughly 140,000 clones, 75% to 85% seen once, with roughly 2.4% in the top ten.

The sequence derives from a woman younger than 30 in good health and CMV-seropositive. What was sequenced was PBMCs. The chain joins TRBV6-6 to TRBJ2-1; 8 bases line up with TRBD1. The CDR3 bases are TGTGCCAGCAGTACCCTACAGGGGGTAAGGAACAATGAGCAGTTCTTC. This sequence encodes CASSTLQGVRNNEQFF.